This T cell receptor beta chain is from a study of PD-1 blockade in classical Hodgkin lymphoma (dated by TCRdb to the early 2020s). Context from the whole study: The study used CyTOF and TCR beta sequencing to define a peripheral blood immune signature of response to PD-1 blockade in classical Hodgkin lymphoma.

Genomic DNA was extracted with the Qiagen DNeasy kit from unsorted PBMCs and from negatively selected CD4+ and CD8+ fractions. TCR beta CDR3 regions were subjected to amplification by immunoSEQ multiplex PCR with primers that anneal to V and J segments. A synthetic immune receptor repertoire was used to minimize amplification bias, and any remaining bias was removed computationally after sequencing. On the study's bioinformatics: Repertoire diversity was quantified as the Shannon entropy index using custom Python scripts. Unsorted, CD4+ and CD8+ repertoires were examined separately, except in combined analyses, for which CD4+ and CD8+ sequences were merged in silico. The immuneACCESS repertoire file appears here via TCRdb, limited to in-frame rearrangements. These files lack a portion of the clones; in checked studies, under half of the deficit traces to unresolved V genes, and the cause of the others is not known. V, J and clone size were drawn from that table, and D and trimming were deduced from the DNA. Counted in this sample were almost 20,000 clones; about 83% of them appeared once. Of the sample, roughly 1.2% falls within the top ten clones.

What the work shows at the level of the full study, not this receptor alone: The study was restricted to a single clinical trial cohort, and the causes of repertoire differences, possibly disease activity or prior therapy, were left undefined. Baseline TCR diversity was reported as lower in newly diagnosed patients than in healthy donors, and lower still in relapsed/refractory patients.

In light of the paper, this sample's time point label describes: newly diagnosed, previously untreated cHL patient sample. A Miltenyi CD4+ T cell isolation kit was used for magnetic negative selection to purify CD4+ T cells from thawed PBMCs. To serve as a comparison group for the relapsed/refractory trial patients, PBMCs were sequenced from patients with newly diagnosed, previously untreated classical Hodgkin lymphoma. Peripheral blood was collected in 8 mL Vacutainer Cell Preparation Tubes, from which PBMCs were isolated by centrifugation and then cryopreserved. Purified CD4+ and CD8+ fractions were prepared only for cases with an additional available PBMC sample. Magnetically labelled cells were removed on LS columns in a quadroMACS separator, and the flow-through was retained as the purified fraction. V ends up 3 bases short and J 5 bases short, with an unmatched junction base count of 14. CDR3 length: 17 amino acids, cysteine to phenylalanine. Only the CDR3 part of the read is kept: 51 bases, read in frame from the first base. The germline V gene yields SGHVS for CDR1 and FQNEAQ for CDR2.

About this clone: Its binding antigen is unknown. Nothing much larger sits one base from this clone, and base qualities are not available.

This clonotype originated in a human donor with classical Hodgkin lymphoma. This chain is built from TRBV7-8 and TRBJ1-1, with TRBD1 identical over 8 junction bases. Sequenced sample: CD4+ T cells from blood. The CDR3 protein: CASSLSPGQGGRTEAFF. The DNA reads TGTGCCAGCAGCTTGTCCCCCGGACAGGGAGGTAGGACTGAAGCTTTCTTT.